The 31 T cell receptor beta chains reported below all come from one sample, sequenced in a study of T cells in localized non-small cell lung cancer. Repertoires were generated with immunoSEQ multiplex PCR, while TCRdb's copy carries only in-frame clones and drops some. Of almost 40,000 clones in the sample, approximately 90% were seen once. Sample: peripheral blood mononuclear cells, taken before any cancer treatment. The source is a male donor aged 60 or older with stage II lung adenocarcinoma.

CDR3 in DNA: TGTGCCAGCTCACCCCGACCGAATGAGCAGTTCTTC. It yields the protein CASSPRPNEQFF. The genes are TRBV18 and TRBJ2-1, with D uncertain. The ends were cut back, 3 bases at V and 7 bases at J, with 7 bases in the middle. Germline V gene sequence: CDR1 KGHSH, CDR2 LQKENI. The CDR3 is 12 residues long.

The chain employs TRBV5-1 and TRBJ1-1; possible D gene TRBD1, 5 bases. CDR3 size: 14 residues. Trimming stripped 2 bases from V and 9 bases from J, with 17 bases between. In germline, CDR1 is SGHRS, CDR2 YFSETQ. The CDR3 spells CASSFERVGEKAFF. The DNA for the CDR3 is TGCGCCAGCAGCTTCGAGAGGGTAGGGGAGAAAGCTTTCTTT.

V gene TRBV28 combines with J gene TRBJ2-5; a weak D match, TRBD2 (5 bases). The V end was cut by 5 bases, the J end by 14 bases, with 15 bases between. This CDR3 has 11 amino acids. In germline, CDR1 is MDHEN, CDR2 SYDVKM. The CDR3 loop reads CASSITGISYF. The CDR3 DNA is TGTGCCAGCAGTATCACCGGGATCAGTTACTTC.

The J gene is TRBJ2-3, the V gene TRBV5-1, with D tentatively TRBD2 (6 bases). The CDR3 runs 14 residues. CDR1 is SGHRS, CDR2 YFSETQ, per germline. Trimming pared 1 base from V and 5 bases from J, leaving 11 bases between. CDR3 sequence reads: CASSLTGVRDTQYF. CDR3 DNA sequence: TGCGCCAGCAGCTTGACGGGAGTCCGAGATACGCAGTATTTT.

The CDR3: CASRREISGNTIYF. The CDR3, as DNA: TGTGCCAGCAGAAGGGAAATCTCTGGAAACACCATATATTTT. The V call is TRBV2, the J call TRBJ1-3; the D is unclear. Germline assignment: CDR1 SNHLY and CDR2 FYNNEI. V shed 6 bases and J shed 0 bases, with 9 bases lying between them. This CDR3 has 14 amino acids.

The chain uses TRBV29-1 and TRBJ1-2; tentative D call: TRBD1 (5 bases). CDR1 is SQVTM and CDR2 is ANQGSEA in the germline V gene. V lost 4 bases and J lost 1, with 7 bases in between. CDR3 length equals 12 residues. CDR3 coding DNA: TGCAGCGTTGGACAGAGTAACTATGGCTACACCTTC. Translated, it gives CSVGQSNYGYTF.

This clone turned up a few times. V usage is TRBV11-3 and J usage is TRBJ1-1, with D perhaps matching TRBD1 (6 bases). CDR3 length: 15 residues. Germline values: CDR1 SGHNT, CDR2 YENEEA. V lost 7 bases and J lost 3, with 18 bases in between. The CDR3 region has the DNA TGTGCCAGCAAAGAGGGGGGGGCGAGGGACACTGAAGCTTTCTTT. Encoded protein: CASKEGGARDTEAFF.

The CDR3 here is CASSVKGRGGAGYNEQFF. The DNA of the CDR3 is TGTGCCAGCAGCGTAAAGGGGCGGGGGGGCGCAGGTTACAATGAGCAGTTCTTC. The chain links TRBV7-8 to TRBJ2-1; 9 bases fit TRBD2. V was clipped by 5 bases and J by 4 bases; unmatched bases: 15. CDR1 and CDR2 from the germline V gene are SGHVS and FQNEAQ. The CDR3 runs to 18 residues. The full variable domain, its missing parts supplied by reference TRBV7-8 and TRBJ2-1, is GAGVSQSPRYKVAKRGQDVALRCDPISGHVSLFWYQQALGQGPEFLTYFQNEAQLDKSGLPSDRFFAERPEGSVSTLKIQRTQQEDSAVYLCASSVKGRGGAGYNEQFFGPGTRLTVL.

The gene calls are TRBV6-5 and TRBJ2-2, with 7 bases fitting TRBD1. J was trimmed by 1 base and V by 6 bases; bases with no gene match: 5. From germline, CDR1 is MNHEY and CDR2 SVGAGI. The CDR3 is made up of 15 amino acids. CDR3: CASRMDRRNTGELFF. In DNA, the CDR3 is TGTGCCAGCAGAATGGACAGGCGGAACACCGGGGAGCTGTTTTTT.

The chain combines TRBV30 with TRBJ1-6; D may be TRBD1 (5 bases). The V gene lost 1 base and the J gene lost 10 bases, with 17 bases spanning the gap. Germline V gives CDR1 GTSNPN, CDR2 SVGIG (reference sequence). This CDR3 region has 15 residues. This CDR3 is CAWSAPGTGRSPLHF. The CDR3 nucleotides are TGTGCCTGGAGTGCCCCCGGGACTGGGAGGTCACCCCTCCACTTT.

The V call is TRBV7-2, the J call TRBJ2-5; 7 bases map to TRBD1. J lost 5 bases, V lost 3 bases, and 9 bases had no gene match. Germline CDR1 SGHTA, CDR2 FQGNSA. The CDR3 has 15 amino acids. The CDR3 loop reads CASSFRQGVGETQYF. The CDR3 DNA follows: TGTGCCAGCAGCTTCCGGCAGGGGGTTGGGGAGACCCAGTACTTC.

Of note for this clone: The junction and the germline gene differ at one end; a read error may be behind it. The chain uses TRBV29-1 and TRBJ1-4, with D unresolved. The CDR3 is made up of 11 amino acids. Germline loops: CDR1 SQVTM, CDR2 ANQGSEA. CDR3 DNA: TGCAGCGTACTTCCCCCGGGAGGAACTGTTTTT. This encodes CSVLPPGGTVF.

This chain joins TRBV7-9 and TRBJ2-2; D possibly corresponds to TRBD1 (6 bases). Germline CDR1 reads SEHNR; CDR2 reads FQNEAQ (reference sequence). This CDR3 comprises 15 residues. With 5 bases removed from V and 5 bases from J, the gap between germline ends came to 15 bases. CDR3 in amino acids: CASSRQGQRTGELFF. CDR3 bases: TGTGCCAGCAGCCGCCAGGGGCAGAGAACCGGGGAGCTGTTTTTT.

This sequence joins TRBV11-2 and TRBJ2-3; no reliable D call. V was shortened by 2 bases and J by 3 bases, with 12 bases between the two germline ends. CDR1 is SGHAT and CDR2 is FQNNGV in the germline V gene. The CDR3 is 15 residues long. The chain's CDR3 is CASSLTAGATDTQYF. The CDR3 DNA reads as TGTGCCAGCAGCTTAACGGCAGGAGCGACAGATACGCAGTATTTT.

The J gene is TRBJ2-1, the V gene TRBV6-1; D is perhaps TRBD2 (5 bases). The CDR3 sequence is 16 residues long. Germline V lookup: CDR1 MNHNS, CDR2 SASEGT. Trimming took 3 bases from V and 4 from J, leaving 16 bases between them. This CDR3 is CASSDTRTPGYNEQFF. In nucleotides, the CDR3 is TGTGCCAGCAGTGATACCAGGACTCCGGGGTACAATGAGCAGTTCTTC.

The genes are TRBV7-2 and TRBJ1-5; D is unresolved. The V gene lost 6 bases and the J gene lost 4 bases, with 13 bases spanning the gap. Germline CDR1 is SGHTA and CDR2 is FQGNSA. CDR3 length: 14 residues. In DNA, the CDR3 is TGTGCCAGCAGTTACGTAGGGAGTAATCAGCCCCAGCATTTT. Translated, it gives CASSYVGSNQPQHF.

J is TRBJ2-1 and V is TRBV6-1; D possibly corresponds to TRBD1 (6 bases). The CDR3 covers 15 residues. Trimming took 4 bases from V and 8 from J, leaving 18 bases between them. Germline CDR1 is MNHNS and CDR2 is SASEGT. The CDR3 loop reads CASSGPYRVRDEQFF. The DNA of the CDR3 is TGTGCCAGCAGTGGACCCTACAGGGTCCGCGATGAGCAGTTCTTC.

There are a few counts of this clone. The J gene is TRBJ1-6, the V gene TRBV19; D uncertain. Germline-derived CDR1 and CDR2 are LNHDA and SQIVND (reference sequence). The germline V and J ends were trimmed by 7 bases and 7 bases, with 14 bases remaining between them. The CDR3 totals 14 residues. CDR3 residues: CASTEGSRNSPLHF. Written as DNA, the CDR3 is TGTGCCAGTACGGAAGGCTCGAGGAATTCACCCCTCCACTTT.

The CDR3 DNA is TGCGCCAGCAGCCGGCGAATACCTTTTGAAGCTTTCTTT. As protein: CASSRRIPFEAFF. The chain is built from TRBV4-1 and TRBJ1-1, with unresolved D. This CDR3 is built from 13 residues. CDR1 is MGHRA, CDR2 YSYEKL, per germline. V was cut by 4 bases and J by 7 bases, with 13 bases left in between.

This chain links TRBV6-6 with TRBJ2-1; D not resolved. V was clipped by 5 bases and J by 11 bases, with 10 bases between them. Germline CDR1 MNHNY, CDR2 SVGAGI (reference sequence). This CDR3 spans 11 amino acids. The CDR3 region has the DNA TGTGCCAGCAGTGCTGTAGACCAGCAGTTCTTC. Residues: CASSAVDQQFF.

The V and J genes are TRBV6-6 and TRBJ1-2; 8 bases are a match to TRBD1. This CDR3 is built from 12 residues. J gave up 8 bases and V 6 bases, and 5 bases lay outside the gene matches. Germline V lookup: CDR1 MNHNY, CDR2 SVGAGI (reference sequence). The CDR3 nucleotides read TGTGCCAGCAGCGGACAGGGAAGCGGCTACACCTTC. It specifies CASSGQGSGYTF.

This clone has only one observation. This sequence joins TRBV23-1 and TRBJ1-6; D ambiguous. TRBV23-1 is an open reading frame whose function is uncertain. The CDR3 extends over 13 amino acids. V was pared by 8 bases and J by 4 bases, with 9 bases between. The DNA of the CDR3 is TGCGCCAGCGACCCTGATTATAATTCACCCCTCCACTTT. Its translation: CASDPDYNSPLHF.

The rearrangement uses TRBV5-1 and TRBJ1-2, with 10 bases fitting TRBD1. Germline assignment: CDR1 SGHRS and CDR2 YFSETQ. CDR3 size: 15 residues. J was trimmed by 4 bases and V by 4 bases; bases with no gene match: 7. For the CDR3, the DNA is TGCGCCAGCAGCGAGACAGGGGGCAGTCGCTATGGCTACACCTTC. Residues: CASSETGGSRYGYTF.

The gene calls are TRBV5-1 and TRBJ2-1; D gene uncertain. Germline V gene lookup returns CDR1 SGHRS and CDR2 YFSETQ. The V end lost 1 base, the J end lost 4 bases, and 6 bases lay between the germline ends. This CDR3 is built from 13 residues. The CDR3 is CASSLLRYNEQFF. CDR3 DNA sequence: TGCGCCAGCAGCTTGCTCCGATACAATGAGCAGTTCTTC.

The rearrangement uses TRBV21-1 and TRBJ1-3; the table's TRBD1 call for D was not verified on the DNA. TRBV21-1 is a pseudogene. CDR3 size: 17 residues. This CDR3 is CASSKLAEGASGNTIYF. CDR3 DNA: TGTGCCAGCAGCAAACTAGCAGAGGGGGCATCTGGAAACACCATATATTTT.

The chain recombines TRBV28 with TRBJ2-7; D gene uncertain. Germline V gene data show CDR1 as MDHEN and CDR2 as SYDVKM. V dropped 3 bases and J dropped 3 bases, with 6 bases sitting between them. CDR3 length: 12 amino acids. CDR3 bases: TGTGCCAGCAGTTTGAATTACTACGAGCAGTACTTC. As protein: CASSLNYYEQYF.

The rearrangement uses TRBV6-1 and TRBJ1-4, with a weak D call TRBD1 (6 bases). Per germline, CDR1 MNHNS and CDR2 SASEGT. The CDR3 totals 15 residues. Trimming took 7 bases from V and 1 from J, leaving 13 bases between them. The CDR3 bases are TGTGCCAGCACCCCCTTACAGGGAACTAATGAAAAACTGTTTTTT. Protein: CASTPLQGTNEKLFF.

This clone was counted a single time. The V call is TRBV5-6, the J call TRBJ2-1; 8 bases align to TRBD1. This CDR3 contains 14 residues. In germline, CDR1 is SGHDT, CDR2 YYEEEE. The V gene end was trimmed by 10 bases and the J gene end by 6 bases; junction bases not matched to a gene: 12. CDR3: CASTRDRKSNEQFF. DNA of the CDR3: TGTGCCTCTACTCGGGACAGGAAGAGCAATGAGCAGTTCTTC.

Points on this clone: A junction end diverges from the germline sequence, so it may reflect a read error. The V and J genes are TRBV19 and TRBJ2-7; D is undetermined. The V gene's germline CDR1 is LNHDA and CDR2 SQIVND (reference sequence). The CDR3 has 13 residues. CDR3 sequence: CASTPGPLYKQYF. CDR3 DNA: TGTGCCAGTACCCCTGGGCCTCTCTACAAGCAGTACTTC.

This clone was observed once. CDR3 protein: CATGRQMNTEAFF. Here the CDR3 DNA reads TGTGCCACTGGACGGCAGATGAACACTGAAGCTTTCTTT. The rearrangement links TRBV16 to TRBJ1-1; D uncertain. V was trimmed by 10 bases and J by 0 bases, leaving 12 bases between them. The CDR3 loop spans 13 amino acids. Germline-derived CDR1 and CDR2 are KGHSY and FQNENV. Complete variable domain (other parts from reference TRBV16 and TRBJ1-1): GEEVAQTPKHLVRGEGQKAKLYCAPIKGHSYVFWYQQVLKNEFKFLISFQNENVFDETGMPKERFSAKCLPNSPCSLEIQATKLEDSAVYFCATGRQMNTEAFFGQGTRLTVV.

The chain combines TRBV27 with TRBJ2-1, with 10 bases fitting TRBD1. Germline V gene lookup returns CDR1 MNHEY and CDR2 SMNVEV (reference sequence). This CDR3 is 15 amino acids long. Trimming at V came to 3 bases and at J to 9 bases, leaving 8 bases not matched to a gene. The CDR3 DNA follows: TGTGCCAGCAGTTTTTGGGGACAGGGGAGCGGTGAGCAGTTCTTC. Protein product: CASSFWGQGSGEQFF.